These 4 T cell receptor beta chains were sequenced from one sample in a study of CD8+CD57+ T cells in acquired aplastic anemia. TCR beta VDJ and CDR3 profiles were obtained from a genomic DNA template. TCRdb reanalysed the reads using MiXCR and keeps one entry per CDR3 protein. The sample carries about 250,000 distinct CDR3 sequences, roughly half recorded once. Only patients with CD8+CD57+ cell expansion on flow cytometry were chosen for sequencing. Material for sequencing was sorted CD4+, CD8+, or CD8+CD57+ T cells (not recorded which) from PBMCs. The receptors come from a human donor with aplastic anemia.

This clonotype was counted a few times. Since a much larger clone is just one base distant, this may be a read error. The chain combines TRBV7-9 with TRBJ2-5, with D hard to call. The end of the DNA fits TRBJ2-1 better, so the J call may be wrong. The length of the CDR3 is 14 residues. Germline CDR1 SEHNR, CDR2 FQNEAQ (reference sequence). CDR3 region: CASSSDASFHEQFF. As DNA, the CDR3 is TGTGCCAGCAGCTCAGACGCTAGTTTCCATGAGCAGTTCTTC.

This clonotype was detected many times. The chain combines TRBV20-1 with TRBJ1-1; D ambiguous. Germline loops: CDR1 DFQATT, CDR2 SNEGSKA (reference sequence). V was cut by 3 bases and J by 3 bases, with 11 bases left in between. This CDR3 has 13 amino acids. The CDR3 nucleotides are TGCAGTGCTAGGGAGATACTCGACACTGAAGCTTTCTTT. Translated, it gives CSAREILDTEAFF.

V gene TRBV4-3 combines with J gene TRBJ1-5; no clear D. Germline loops: CDR1 LGHNA, CDR2 YSLEER. The CDR3 is 13 amino acids. V was cut by 1 base and J by 7 bases, with 8 bases left in between. CDR3 sequence reads: CASSQGSGQPQHF. In nucleotides, the CDR3 is TGCGCCAGCAGCCAAGGGTCTGGACAGCCCCAGCATTTT.

This clonotype was recorded at least ten times. The chain recombines TRBV15 with TRBJ1-5; D remains unclear. The V gene's germline CDR1 is LNHNV and CDR2 YYDKDF (reference sequence). Trimming shortened V by 0 bases and J by 5 bases, and 23 bases separated the two germline ends. CDR3 length equals 19 residues. The CDR3 region is CATSRDRYRLLESDQPQHF. CDR3 nucleotides: TGTGCCACCAGCAGAGATAGGTACAGACTCTTGGAGAGCGATCAGCCCCAGCATTTT. The full variable domain, its missing parts supplied by reference TRBV15 and TRBJ1-5, is DAMVIQNPRYQVTQFGKPVTLSCSQTLNHNVMYWYQQKSSQAPKLLFHYYDKDFNNEADTPDNFQSRRPNTSFCFLDIRSPGLGDTAMYLCATSRDRYRLLESDQPQHFGDGTRLSIL.